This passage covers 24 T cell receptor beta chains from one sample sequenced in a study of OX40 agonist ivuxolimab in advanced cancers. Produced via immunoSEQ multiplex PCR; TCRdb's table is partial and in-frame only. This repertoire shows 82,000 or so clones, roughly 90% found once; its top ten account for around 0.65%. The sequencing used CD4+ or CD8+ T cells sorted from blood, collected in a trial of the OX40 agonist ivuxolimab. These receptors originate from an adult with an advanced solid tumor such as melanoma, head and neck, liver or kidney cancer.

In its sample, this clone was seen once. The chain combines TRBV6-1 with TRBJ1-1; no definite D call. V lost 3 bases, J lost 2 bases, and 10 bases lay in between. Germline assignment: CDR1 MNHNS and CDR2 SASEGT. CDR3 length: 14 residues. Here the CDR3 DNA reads TGTGCCAGCAGTGATCTAACAGCAAACACTGAAGCTTTCTTT. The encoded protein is CASSDLTANTEAFF.

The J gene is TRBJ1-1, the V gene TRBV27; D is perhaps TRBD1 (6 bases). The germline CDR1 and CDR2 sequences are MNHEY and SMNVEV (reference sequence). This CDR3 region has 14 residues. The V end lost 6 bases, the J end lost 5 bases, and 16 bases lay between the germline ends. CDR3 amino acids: CASSQGRGETEAFF. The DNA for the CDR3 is TGTGCCAGCAGCCAGGGGAGGGGAGAAACTGAAGCTTTCTTT.

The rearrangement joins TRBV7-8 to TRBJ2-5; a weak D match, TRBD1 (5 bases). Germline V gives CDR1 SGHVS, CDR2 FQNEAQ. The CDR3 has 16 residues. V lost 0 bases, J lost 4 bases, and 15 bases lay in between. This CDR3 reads CASSLAGADPTETQYF. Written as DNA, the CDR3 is TGTGCCAGCAGCTTAGCAGGGGCCGATCCAACAGAGACCCAGTACTTC. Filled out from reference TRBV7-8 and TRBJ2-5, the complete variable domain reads GAGVSQSPRYKVAKRGQDVALRCDPISGHVSLFWYQQALGQGPEFLTYFQNEAQLDKSGLPSDRFFAERPEGSVSTLKIQRTQQEDSAVYLCASSLAGADPTETQYFGPGTRLLVL.

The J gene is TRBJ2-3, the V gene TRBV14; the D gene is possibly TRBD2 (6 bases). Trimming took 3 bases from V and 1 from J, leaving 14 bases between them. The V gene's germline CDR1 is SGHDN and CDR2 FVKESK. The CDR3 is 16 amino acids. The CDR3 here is CASSHRLGLGTDTQYF. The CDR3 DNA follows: TGTGCCAGCAGCCATAGACTAGGTCTGGGCACAGATACGCAGTATTTT. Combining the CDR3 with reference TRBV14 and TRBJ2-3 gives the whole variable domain EAGVTQFPSHSVIEKGQTVTLRCDPISGHDNLYWYRRVMGKEIKFLLHFVKESKQDESGMPNNRFLAERTGGTYSTLKVQPAELEDSGVYFCASSHRLGLGTDTQYFGPGTRLTVL.

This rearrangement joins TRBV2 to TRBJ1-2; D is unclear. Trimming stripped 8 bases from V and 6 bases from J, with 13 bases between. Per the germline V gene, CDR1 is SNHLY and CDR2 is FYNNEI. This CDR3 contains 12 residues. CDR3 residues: CASGIVRDGYTF. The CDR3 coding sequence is TGTGCCAGCGGGATCGTCAGAGATGGCTACACCTTC.

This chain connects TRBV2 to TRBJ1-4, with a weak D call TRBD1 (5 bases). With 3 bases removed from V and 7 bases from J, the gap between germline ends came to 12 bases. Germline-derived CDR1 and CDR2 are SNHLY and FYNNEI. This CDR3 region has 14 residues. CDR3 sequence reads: CASSEQGLAEKLFF. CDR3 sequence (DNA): TGTGCCAGCAGTGAGCAGGGACTCGCTGAAAAACTGTTTTTT.

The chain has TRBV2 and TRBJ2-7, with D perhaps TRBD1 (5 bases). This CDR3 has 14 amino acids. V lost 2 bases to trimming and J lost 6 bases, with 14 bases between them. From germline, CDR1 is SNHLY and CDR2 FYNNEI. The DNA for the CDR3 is TGTGCCAGCAGTGAACAAACAGGCGTCGGCGAGCAGTACTTC. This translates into CASSEQTGVGEQYF.

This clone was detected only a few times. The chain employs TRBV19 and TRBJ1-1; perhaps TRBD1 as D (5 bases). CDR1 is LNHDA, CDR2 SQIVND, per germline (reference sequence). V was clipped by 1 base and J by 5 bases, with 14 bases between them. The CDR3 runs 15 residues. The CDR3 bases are TGTGCCAGTAGTATAGCAGGCCAGGGTGGAACTGAAGCTTTCTTT. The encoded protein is CASSIAGQGGTEAFF.

The CDR3 is CSARLAGETGELFF. DNA for the CDR3: TGCAGCGCTAGACTAGCGGGAGAAACGGGGGAGCTGTTTTTT. The chain uses TRBV29-1 and TRBJ2-2; 12 bases line up with TRBD2. The CDR3 loop spans 14 amino acids. The germline gives CDR1 SQVTM, CDR2 ANQGSEA. Trimming took 7 bases from V and 8 from J; bases not matched to a gene: 8.

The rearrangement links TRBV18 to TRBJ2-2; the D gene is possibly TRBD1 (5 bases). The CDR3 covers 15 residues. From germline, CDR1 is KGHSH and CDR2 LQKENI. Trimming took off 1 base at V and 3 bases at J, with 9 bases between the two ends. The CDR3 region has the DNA TGTGCCAGCTCACCACTACCGACAGACACCGGGGAGCTGTTTTTT. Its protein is CASSPLPTDTGELFF.

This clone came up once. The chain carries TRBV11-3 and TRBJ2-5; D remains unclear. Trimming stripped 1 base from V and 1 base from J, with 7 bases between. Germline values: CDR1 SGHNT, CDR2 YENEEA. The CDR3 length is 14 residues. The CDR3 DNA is TGTGCCAGCAGCTTAGGGCAAGGCCAAGAGACCCAGTACTTC. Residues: CASSLGQGQETQYF.

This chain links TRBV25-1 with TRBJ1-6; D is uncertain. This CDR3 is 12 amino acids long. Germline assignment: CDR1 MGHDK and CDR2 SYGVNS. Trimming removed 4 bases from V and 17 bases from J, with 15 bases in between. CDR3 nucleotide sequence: TGTGCCAGCAGTGCTGGTTCCTATCGGGTCCACTTT. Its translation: CASSAGSYRVHF.

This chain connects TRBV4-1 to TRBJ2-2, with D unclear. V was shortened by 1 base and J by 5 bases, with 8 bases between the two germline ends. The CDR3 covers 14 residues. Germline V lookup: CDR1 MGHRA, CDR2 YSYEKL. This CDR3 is CASSQGGSTGELFF. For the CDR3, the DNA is TGCGCCAGCAGCCAAGGTGGGTCTACCGGGGAGCTGTTTTTT.

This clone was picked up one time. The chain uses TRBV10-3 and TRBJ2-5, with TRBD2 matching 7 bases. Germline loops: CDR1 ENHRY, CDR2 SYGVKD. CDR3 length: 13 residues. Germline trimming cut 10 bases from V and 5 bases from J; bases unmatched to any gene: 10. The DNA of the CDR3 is TGTGCCACATTACGTGGACTAGAGGAGACCCAGTACTTC. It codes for CATLRGLEETQYF.

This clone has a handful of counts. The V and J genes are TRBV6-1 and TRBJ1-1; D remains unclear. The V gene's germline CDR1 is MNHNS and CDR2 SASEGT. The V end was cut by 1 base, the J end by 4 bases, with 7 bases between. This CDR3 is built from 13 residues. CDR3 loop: CASSEEEGTEAFF. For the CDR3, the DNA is TGTGCCAGCAGTGAAGAGGAGGGCACTGAAGCTTTCTTT.

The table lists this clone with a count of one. As DNA, the CDR3 is TGCAGCGTCGGGACAGGCCCAAATCAAGCCCAGCATTTT. Protein: CSVGTGPNQAQHF. The genes are TRBV29-1 and TRBJ1-5; TRBD1 agrees at 8 bases. There are 13 residues in the CDR3. Germline-derived CDR1 and CDR2 are SQVTM and ANQGSEA. V was clipped by 6 bases and J by 11 bases; unmatched bases: 12.

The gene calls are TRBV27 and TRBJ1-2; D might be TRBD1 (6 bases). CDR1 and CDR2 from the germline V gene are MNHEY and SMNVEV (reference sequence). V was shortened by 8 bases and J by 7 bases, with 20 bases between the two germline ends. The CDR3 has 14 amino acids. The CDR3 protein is CASGTSGGLVGYTF. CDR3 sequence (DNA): TGTGCCAGCGGAACATCGGGGGGCCTCGTTGGCTACACCTTC.

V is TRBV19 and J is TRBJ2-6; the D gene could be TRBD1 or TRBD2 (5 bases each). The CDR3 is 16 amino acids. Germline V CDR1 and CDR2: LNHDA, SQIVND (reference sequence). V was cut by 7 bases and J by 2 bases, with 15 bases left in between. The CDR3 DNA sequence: TGTGCCAGTACCGGGGCCTCCTGGACTGGGGCCAACGTCCTGACTTTC. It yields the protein CASTGASWTGANVLTF.

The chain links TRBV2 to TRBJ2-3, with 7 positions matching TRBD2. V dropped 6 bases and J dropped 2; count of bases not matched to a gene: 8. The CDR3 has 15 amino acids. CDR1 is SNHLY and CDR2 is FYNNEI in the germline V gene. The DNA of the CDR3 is TGTGCCAGCAGGTCCCTAGCGGCTTACACAGATACGCAGTATTTT. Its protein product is CASRSLAAYTDTQYF.

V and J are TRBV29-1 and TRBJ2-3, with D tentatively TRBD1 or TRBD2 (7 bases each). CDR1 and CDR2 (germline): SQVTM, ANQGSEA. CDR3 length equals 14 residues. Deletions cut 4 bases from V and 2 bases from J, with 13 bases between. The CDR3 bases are TGCAGCGTTGGGGAGGGACAGACCACAGATACGCAGTATTTT. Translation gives CSVGEGQTTDTQYF.

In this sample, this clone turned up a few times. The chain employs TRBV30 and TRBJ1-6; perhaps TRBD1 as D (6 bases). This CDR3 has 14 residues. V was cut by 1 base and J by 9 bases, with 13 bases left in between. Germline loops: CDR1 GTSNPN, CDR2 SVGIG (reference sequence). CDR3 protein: CAWSEGGAASPLHF. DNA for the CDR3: TGTGCCTGGAGTGAAGGGGGGGCTGCTTCACCCCTCCACTTT. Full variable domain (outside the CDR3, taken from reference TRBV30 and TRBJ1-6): SQTIHQWPATLVQPVGSPLSLECTVEGTSNPNLYWYRQAAGRGLQLLFYSVGIGQISSEVPQNLSASRPQDRQFILSSKKLLLSDSGFYLCAWSEGGAASPLHFGNGTRLTVT.

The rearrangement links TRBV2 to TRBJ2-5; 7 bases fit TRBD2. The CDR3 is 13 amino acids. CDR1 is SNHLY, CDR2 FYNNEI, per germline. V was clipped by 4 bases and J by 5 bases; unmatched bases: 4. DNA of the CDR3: TGTGCCAGCAGTGGCGGGGGTCGGGAGACCCAGTACTTC. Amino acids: CASSGGGRETQYF.

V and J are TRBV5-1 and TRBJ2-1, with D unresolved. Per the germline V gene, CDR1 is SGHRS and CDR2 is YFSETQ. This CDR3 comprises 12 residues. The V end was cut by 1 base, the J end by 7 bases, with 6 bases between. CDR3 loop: CASSLSGNEQFF. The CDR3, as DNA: TGCGCCAGCAGCTTGTCTGGTAATGAGCAGTTCTTC.

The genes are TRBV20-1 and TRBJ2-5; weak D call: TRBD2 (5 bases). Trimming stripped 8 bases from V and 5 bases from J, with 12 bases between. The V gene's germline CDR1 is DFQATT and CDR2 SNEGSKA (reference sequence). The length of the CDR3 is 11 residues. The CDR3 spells CSTGIGETQYF. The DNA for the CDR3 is TGCAGTACCGGGATAGGGGAGACCCAGTACTTC.